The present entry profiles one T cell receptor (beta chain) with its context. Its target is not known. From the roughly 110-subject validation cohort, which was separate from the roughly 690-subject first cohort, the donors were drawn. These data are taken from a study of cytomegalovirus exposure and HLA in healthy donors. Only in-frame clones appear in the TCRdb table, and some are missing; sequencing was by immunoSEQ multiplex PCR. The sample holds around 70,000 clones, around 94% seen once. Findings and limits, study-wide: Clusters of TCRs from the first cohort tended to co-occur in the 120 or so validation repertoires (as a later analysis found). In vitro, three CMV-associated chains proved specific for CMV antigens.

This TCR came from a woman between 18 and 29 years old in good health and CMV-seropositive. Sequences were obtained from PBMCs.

The CDR3 nucleotides read TGTGCCAGCAGGCTTCCGACAGGGTCAAATCAGCCCCAGCATTTT. Its protein product is CASRLPTGSNQPQHF. J is TRBJ1-5 and V is TRBV28; 7 bases line up with TRBD1. The CDR3 has 15 residues. Trimming cost V 6 bases and J 4 bases; bases outside gene matches: 9. Germline CDR1 is MDHEN and CDR2 is SYDVKM.